The 6 T cell receptor beta chains presented below share a single source sample, sequenced in a study of metastatic and nonmetastatic thyroid tumors. TCRdb re-clonotyped the PCR reads through MiXCR. The data show approximately 40,000 clones, more than 45% seen once. All patients were untreated before thyroid surgery. Sequenced input: tumor tissue. The receptor set was obtained from a male donor with papillary thyroid cancer or a benign thyroid nodule (not recorded which). Some clones in this sample may be carry-over from other donors' samples.

This clone was counted only a few times. The chain couples TRBV28 to TRBJ2-7; 10 positions match TRBD1. The V segment lost 6 bases and the J segment 3 bases; nucleotides outside the gene matches: 5. From germline, CDR1 is MDHEN and CDR2 SYDVKM. This CDR3 comprises 14 residues. DNA for the CDR3: TGTGCCAGCAGGGACAGGGGGATTAACTACGAGCAGTACTTC. It specifies CASRDRGINYEQYF.

Only a few counts were recorded for this clone. The chain is built from TRBV15 and TRBJ2-3; 13 bases match TRBD2. The V segment lost 1 base and the J segment 5 bases; nucleotides outside the gene matches: 0. Germline values: CDR1 LNHNV, CDR2 YYDKDF (reference sequence). This CDR3 has 15 residues. CDR3: CATSRGTSGRDTQYF. The CDR3, as DNA: TGTGCCACCAGCAGAGGGACTAGCGGGAGAGATACGCAGTATTTT.

A few counts support this clone. The chain is built from TRBV28 and TRBJ1-3; the D gene is possibly TRBD1 (5 bases). V dropped 6 bases and J dropped 1 base, with 7 bases sitting between them. CDR3 length equals 13 residues. In germline, CDR1 is MDHEN, CDR2 SYDVKM. CDR3 DNA: TGTGCCAGCAGCCGGGGGTCTGGAAACACCATATATTTT. It specifies CASSRGSGNTIYF.

The chain carries TRBV20-1 and TRBJ2-7; 10 bases agree with TRBD2. Trimming took 5 bases from V and 0 from J; bases not matched to a gene: 7. This CDR3 is built from 15 residues. Germline loops: CDR1 DFQATT, CDR2 SNEGSKA (reference sequence). The CDR3 nucleotides are TGCAGTGCTGGTGGGACTAGCGAGAGCTCCTACGAGCAGTACTTC. It encodes CSAGGTSESSYEQYF.

This rearrangement joins TRBV18 to TRBJ2-3, with D perhaps being TRBD1 or TRBD2 (5 bases each). The V end was cut by 3 bases, the J end by 4 bases, with 17 bases between. Germline V CDR1 and CDR2: KGHSH, LQKENI. The CDR3 contains 16 residues. The CDR3 is CASSPPGPQGADTQYF. For the CDR3, the DNA is TGTGCCAGCTCACCTCCGGGACCTCAAGGGGCAGATACGCAGTATTTT.

To note about this clone: At one end the junction does not follow the germline gene, possibly because of a read error. The sample has other DNA sequences that encode this CDR3 too. This chain connects TRBV6-4 to TRBJ2-3; D remains unclear. The germline gives CDR1 MRHNA, CDR2 SNTAGT. The CDR3 spans 13 residues. The CDR3 DNA reads TGTGCCAGTAGTGACGGGAGCACAGATACGCAGTATTTT. Amino acids: CASSDGSTDTQYF.